This note documents a single T cell receptor (beta chain) sequence. Generated by immunoSEQ multiplex PCR, the TCRdb table keeps only in-frame clones and is missing some. The data contain approximately 35,000 clones, under 95% of them singletons. The data derive from a study of T cells in localized non-small cell lung cancer. CDR1 and CDR2 (germline): MDHEN, SYDVKM. The length of the CDR3 is 14 residues. V lost 6 bases and J lost 3; bases outside the gene matches: 5. The input for sequencing was peripheral blood mononuclear cells, taken before any cancer treatment. This chain uses TRBV28 with TRBJ2-4; 7 bases align to TRBD2. This receptor was identified in a female donor aged 60 or older with stage II lung adenocarcinoma. The CDR3 loop reads CASSPQRGKNIQYF. The DNA for the CDR3 is TGTGCCAGCAGCCCTCAGCGGGGCAAAAACATTCAGTACTTC.